This entry features one T cell receptor beta chain sequence. The sample is drawn from a study of blood T cell repertoires in COVID-19. Background on the study: Both acute and convalescent COVID-19 samples were obtained from the United States, Italy and Spain. Sources were T cells, B-cell-depleted T cells, or PBMCs; the material itself was cDNA or gDNA.

V was trimmed by 6 bases and J by 3 bases, leaving 8 bases between them. The CDR3 contains 11 residues. From germline, CDR1 is SQVTM and CDR2 ANQGSEA. As handled by the study authors: Counts of nucleated cells, estimated from reference gene primer amplification, were obtained. Here immunoSEQ multiplex PCR was the method, and the copy in TCRdb shows in-frame clones only, minus some. The V and J calls and clone size are taken from that table; D and trimming were inferred from the DNA. This sample has approximately 100,000 clones, with around three quarters found just once. The chain recombines TRBV29-1 with TRBJ2-5; D not resolved. The sequence came from a human donor in a cohort sampled during active or convalescent COVID-19. The specimen was peripheral blood. The CDR3 region has the DNA TGCAGCGTGTTCGGAGAAGAGACCCAGTACTTC. This codes for CSVFGEETQYF.